This is a list of T cell receptor beta chains from one sample in a study of control samples from healthy donors and cancer patients. Method: immunoSEQ multiplex PCR; TCRdb's copy keeps in-frame clones and lacks some. The data contain roughly 160,000 clones, roughly 94% of them singletons. Source material: PBMCs. All receptors come from a man aged 55 to 70 with colorectal cancer. Both conserved end residues are part of each CDR3. D genes are given only for firm matches. Clone size is not always given. Where it is, it says once, few, many or a class for expanded clones.

V gene,D gene,J gene,clone size,CDR3 protein,CDR3 DNA
TRBV27,TRBD1,TRBJ1-6,once,CASSQQGAGSPLHF,TGTGCCAGCAGCCAACAGGGGGCTGGCTCACCCCTCCACTTT
TRBV6-5,TRBD1,TRBJ1-1,-,CASSPTGGAFTEAFF,TGTGCCAGCAGTCCTACAGGGGGCGCCTTCACTGAAGCTTTCTTT
TRBV19,-,TRBJ2-7,-,CASSIEAGSYEQYF,TGTGCCAGTAGTATAGAGGCCGGGTCCTACGAGCAGTACTTC
TRBV2,-,TRBJ1-2,once,CASIRQPGGYTF,TGTGCCAGCATACGACAACCCGGGGGCTACACCTTC
TRBV6-1,TRBD1,TRBJ2-7,once,CASSGAQGADYEQYF,TGTGCCAGCAGTGGAGCACAGGGGGCGGATTACGAGCAGTACTTC
TRBV9,-,TRBJ2-7,once,CASSVGPSYEQYF,TGTGCCAGCAGCGTAGGTCCCTCCTACGAGCAGTACTTC
TRBV6-6,-,TRBJ2-7,-,CASSYSGTSSLAEQYF,TGTGCCAGCAGTTACTCGGGCACGTCATCTTTAGCCGAGCAGTACTTC
TRBV19,-,TRBJ1-1,-,CASSMAGSEAFF,TGTGCCAGTAGTATGGCGGGCTCTGAAGCTTTCTTT
TRBV9,-,TRBJ2-1,-,CASSVEGARYNEQFF,TGTGCCAGCAGCGTAGAAGGGGCGCGGTACAATGAGCAGTTCTTC
TRBV7-2,-,TRBJ2-2,-,CASSPAGGNTGELFF,TGTGCCAGCAGCCCCGCGGGTGGGAACACCGGGGAGCTGTTTTTT
TRBV6-6,TRBD2,TRBJ2-5,-,CASSQLAGGPVGETQYF,TGTGCCAGCAGTCAACTAGCGGGGGGGCCGGTTGGAGAGACCCAGTACTTC
TRBV12-3/TRBV12-4,TRBD1,TRBJ2-3,-,CASSRGLRDTQYF,TGTGCCAGCAGTAGGGGGCTTAGAGATACGCAGTATTTT
TRBV6-5,TRBD1,TRBJ2-5,-,CASSYRDRNQETQYF,TGTGCCAGCAGTTACCGGGACAGGAATCAAGAGACCCAGTACTTC
TRBV18,TRBD1,TRBJ2-2,-,CASSPRTGDTGELFF,TGTGCCAGCTCACCGCGGACAGGGGACACCGGGGAGCTGTTTTTT
TRBV11-2,TRBD2,TRBJ2-3,-,CASSSIAGAFRSDTQYF,TGTGCCAGCAGCTCTATAGCGGGGGCCTTCAGATCAGATACGCAGTATTTT
TRBV7-9,TRBD1,TRBJ1-1,-,CASSLGTGNTEAFF,TGTGCCAGCAGCTTAGGGACAGGGAACACTGAAGCTTTCTTT
TRBV6-5,-,TRBJ1-1,-,CASSSSGLFGGAFF,TGTGCCAGCAGTTCCTCGGGACTCTTCGGTGGAGCTTTCTTT
TRBV5-1,-,TRBJ2-2,-,CASRRGNTGELFF,TGCGCCAGCCGACGTGGAAACACCGGGGAGCTGTTTTTT
TRBV30,-,TRBJ1-5,-,CAWSIGNNQPQHF,TGTGCCTGGAGTATTGGGAACAATCAGCCCCAGCATTTT
TRBV11-2,TRBD1,TRBJ2-3,-,CASSRGQGTDTQYF,TGTGCCAGCAGCAGAGGACAGGGTACAGATACGCAGTATTTT
TRBV29-1,-,TRBJ2-2,-,CSVDGLANTGELFF,TGCAGCGTTGACGGGCTAGCGAACACCGGGGAGCTGTTTTTT
TRBV25-1,TRBD1,TRBJ2-3,-,CASSVGTVSSTDTQYF,TGTGCCAGCAGTGTAGGGACAGTCTCTAGCACAGATACGCAGTATTTT
TRBV6-6,TRBD2,TRBJ2-2,-,CASSPWGGLNTGELFF,TGTGCCAGCAGTCCTTGGGGGGGACTGAACACCGGGGAGCTGTTTTTT
TRBV18,-,TRBJ1-2,-,CASSPGGAEGYTF,TGTGCCAGCTCACCAGGGGGCGCGGAGGGCTACACCTTC
TRBV6-5,-,TRBJ2-7,-,CASSYAGSRSYEQYF,TGTGCCAGCAGTTATGCGGGGTCTAGGTCCTACGAGCAGTACTTC
TRBV4-3,-,TRBJ1-4,-,CASSQELRNEKLFF,TGCGCCAGCAGCCAAGAGCTGCGAAATGAAAAACTGTTTTTT
TRBV11-1,-,TRBJ1-1,-,CASSLWGNTEAFF,TGTGCCAGCAGCTTATGGGGGAACACTGAAGCTTTCTTT
TRBV28,-,TRBJ1-5,-,CASSLSRDSNQPQHF,TGTGCCAGCAGTTTATCCAGGGATAGCAATCAGCCCCAGCATTTT
TRBV24-1,TRBD2,TRBJ2-1,-,CATSAVTSGGRYNEQFF,TGTGCCACCAGTGCAGTGACTAGCGGGGGCCGTTACAATGAGCAGTTCTTC
TRBV6-5,TRBD2,TRBJ2-5,-,CASLSSGGTQETQYF,TGTGCCAGCCTATCTAGCGGGGGCACACAAGAGACCCAGTACTTC
TRBV5-4,-,TRBJ2-7,-,CASSLAAGREQYF,TGTGCCAGCAGCTTGGCGGCAGGCCGGGAGCAGTACTTC
TRBV29-1,-,TRBJ2-1,-,CSAEGITSYNEQFF,TGCAGCGCCGAAGGGATAACCTCCTACAATGAGCAGTTCTTC
TRBV25-1,TRBD2,TRBJ2-1,-,CASSPSGGTYNEQFF,TGTGCCAGCAGTCCAAGCGGGGGGACCTACAATGAGCAGTTCTTC
TRBV5-1,-,TRBJ2-7,-,CASSQTRALEQYF,TGCGCCAGCAGCCAAACAAGAGCTCTCGAGCAGTACTTC
TRBV10-3,-,TRBJ2-7,-,CAIRRNWEQYF,TGTGCCATCAGGAGAAACTGGGAGCAGTACTTC
TRBV19,-,TRBJ2-3,-,CASSIGGGGTDTQYF,TGTGCCAGTAGTATAGGAGGGGGGGGCACAGATACGCAGTATTTT
TRBV29-1,TRBD1,TRBJ1-2,-,CSVANRGLSGYTF,TGCAGCGTTGCGAACAGGGGGCTTAGTGGCTACACCTTC
TRBV6-5,TRBD1,TRBJ1-2,-,CASRRTGANYGYTF,TGTGCCAGCAGAAGGACAGGGGCAAACTATGGCTACACCTTC
TRBV6-6,TRBD1,TRBJ1-1,-,CASSITGTGVPEAFF,TGTGCCAGCTCGATTACCGGGACAGGGGTCCCTGAAGCTTTCTTT
TRBV7-2,TRBD2,TRBJ2-7,-,CASSSLTSGRYEQYF,TGTGCCAGCAGCTCCCTGACTAGCGGCCGCTACGAGCAGTACTTC
TRBV3-1/TRBV3-2,-,TRBJ1-1,-,CASSSLRNTEAFF,TGTGCCAGCAGCTCCCTCAGGAACACTGAAGCTTTCTTT
TRBV19,TRBD1,TRBJ1-5,-,CASSIPGQGSNQPQHF,TGTGCCAGTAGTATCCCGGGACAGGGGAGCAATCAGCCCCAGCATTTT
TRBV7-9,-,TRBJ1-4,once,CASSSDRSTEKLFF,TGTGCCAGCAGCTCCGACAGAAGCACGGAAAAACTGTTTTTT
TRBV19,-,TRBJ2-3,once,CASSRSDTQYF,TGTGCCAGTAGTAGGTCAGATACGCAGTATTTT
TRBV6-5,-,TRBJ2-4,-,CASSYSRSGQNIQYF,TGTGCCAGCAGTTACTCGAGAAGTGGCCAAAACATTCAGTACTTC
TRBV24-1,-,TRBJ1-2,-,CATSDTGIYGYTF,TGTGCCACCAGTGACACAGGGATCTATGGCTACACCTTC
TRBV2,-,TRBJ1-6,-,CASSEMAANNSPLHF,TGTGCCAGCAGTGAAATGGCAGCCAATAATTCACCCCTCCACTTT
TRBV3-1/TRBV3-2,-,TRBJ1-5,-,CASSPGGPRNQPQHF,TGTGCCAGCAGCCCCGGGGGCCCCCGCAATCAGCCCCAGCATTTT
TRBV7-9,-,TRBJ1-1,-,CASSERDTNTEAFF,TGTGCCAGCAGCGAGAGGGACACCAACACTGAAGCTTTCTTT
TRBV7-2,-,TRBJ2-4,-,CASSLTRVAKNIQYF,TGTGCCAGCAGCTTAACTAGGGTAGCCAAAAACATTCAGTACTTC
TRBV6-2/TRBV6-3,-,TRBJ1-1,-,CASSFGQRQAFF,TGTGCCAGCAGCTTCGGACAGAGACAGGCTTTCTTT
TRBV4-1,-,TRBJ1-2,once,CASSQVFSSDYGYTF,TGCGCCAGCAGCCAAGTTTTCTCAAGTGACTATGGCTACACCTTC
TRBV5-5,TRBD2,TRBJ2-7,-,CASSLGLAGAIPYEQYF,TGTGCCAGCAGCTTGGGGCTAGCGGGGGCGATCCCATACGAGCAGTACTTC
TRBV19,-,TRBJ2-2,-,CASSEQYTGELFF,TGTGCCAGTAGTGAACAGTACACCGGGGAGCTGTTTTTT